These 17 T cell receptor beta chains originate from one sample sequenced in a study of shared clonotypes between healthy human individuals. Using immunoSEQ multiplex PCR, the repertoire was profiled, and TCRdb retains in-frame clones only, with some absent. The sample holds hundreds of thousands of clones, more than 75% seen once. Sequencing was carried out using PBMCs. These receptors were obtained from a woman aged 40 to 50 in good health. Some clones in this sample may be carry-over from other donors' samples.

This clone was counted a single time. The J gene is TRBJ2-3, the V gene TRBV7-2; no firm D call. This CDR3 region has 14 residues. The germline CDR1 and CDR2 sequences are SGHTA and FQGNSA. V shed 5 bases and J shed 2 bases, with 11 bases lying between them. The CDR3 reads CASSEGLNTDTQYF. The CDR3 DNA is TGTGCCAGCAGCGAAGGTCTGAACACAGATACGCAGTATTTT.

The chain uses TRBV7-2 and TRBJ2-1; TRBD1 agrees at 8 bases. The CDR3 loop spans 16 amino acids. V shed 0 bases and J 8 bases; nucleotides not matched to a gene: 9. Germline CDR1 reads SGHTA; CDR2 reads FQGNSA. CDR3 nucleotide sequence: TGTGCCAGCAGCTTAGCGACGACAGGGGAGGTCGATGAGCAGTTCTTC. Protein product: CASSLATTGEVDEQFF.

For this clone: This likely traces to a read error, being one base from a far larger clone. V gene TRBV5-1 combines with J gene TRBJ2-7, with 7 bases fitting TRBD2. The CDR3 length is 13 residues. Per germline, CDR1 SGHRS and CDR2 YFSETQ. CDR3 nucleotides: TGCGCCGGCAGCTTGAACAGCGGGGACGAGCAGTACTTC. It yields the protein CAGSLNSGDEQYF.

The chain links TRBV28 to TRBJ2-7; 7 bases are shared with TRBD2. The ends lost 5 bases at V and 2 bases at J; junction bases unmatched: 6. The V gene's germline CDR1 is MDHEN and CDR2 SYDVKM. This CDR3 spans 14 amino acids. CDR3 sequence: CASSLGTTPYEQYF. The CDR3 DNA reads as TGTGCCAGCAGTCTAGGGACTACCCCCTACGAGCAGTACTTC. The entire variable domain, with the rest obtained from reference TRBV28 and TRBJ2-7, is as follows: DVKVTQSSRYLVKRTGEKVFLECVQDMDHENMFWYRQDPGLGLRLIYFSYDVKMKEKGDIPEGYSVSREKKERFSLILESASTNQTSMYLCASSLGTTPYEQYFGPGTRLTVT.

The chain combines TRBV6-6 with TRBJ2-5; the D is unclear. This CDR3 comprises 13 residues. The V gene lost 5 bases and the J gene lost 2 bases, with 9 bases spanning the gap. CDR1 is MNHNY and CDR2 is SVGAGI in the germline V gene (reference sequence). The CDR3 reads CASSPQDQETQYF. CDR3 DNA sequence: TGTGCCAGCAGTCCCCAGGATCAAGAGACCCAGTACTTC.

The chain joins TRBV29-1 to TRBJ2-3; D is perhaps TRBD2 (5 bases). V was trimmed by 8 bases and J by 5 bases, leaving 23 bases between them. Germline-derived CDR1 and CDR2 are SQVTM and ANQGSEA. The CDR3 is 15 amino acids. The CDR3 reads CSHAPSAASGDTQYF. DNA of the CDR3: TGCAGCCACGCCCCCTCAGCGGCCTCCGGAGATACGCAGTATTTT.

The rearrangement joins TRBV5-1 to TRBJ2-5, with 7 bases that match TRBD1. Germline V gene lookup returns CDR1 SGHRS and CDR2 YFSETQ. This CDR3 spans 14 amino acids. V shed 2 bases and J 2 bases; nucleotides not matched to a gene: 3. CDR3 coding DNA: TGCGCCAGCAGCTTTACGGGACAGCAAGAGACCCAGTACTTC. This encodes CASSFTGQQETQYF.

The rearrangement links TRBV4-2 to TRBJ2-7; 14 nucleotides agree with TRBD2. From germline, CDR1 is LGHNA and CDR2 YNFKEQ. Trimming at V came to 0 bases and at J to 4 bases, leaving 11 bases not matched to a gene. This CDR3 region has 19 residues. CDR3: CASSQEESGLAGAWYEQYF. CDR3 in DNA: TGTGCCAGCAGCCAAGAGGAGTCGGGACTAGCGGGAGCTTGGTACGAGCAGTACTTC.

Comments on this clone: Being one base from a much bigger clone, this may be a read error. The V and J genes are TRBV18 and TRBJ2-7; the D is unclear. Germline V gene data show CDR1 as KGHSH and CDR2 as LQKENI. The CDR3 length is 14 residues. In DNA form, the CDR3 reads TGTGCCAGCTCACAGGAAGACGGATCCTACGAGCAGCACTTC. Translation: CASSQEDGSYEQHF.

This rearrangement joins TRBV18 to TRBJ2-2; D gene uncertain. The CDR3 contains 13 residues. The V gene's germline CDR1 is KGHSH and CDR2 LQKENI. Trimming shortened V by 3 bases and J by 7 bases, and 9 bases separated the two germline ends. CDR3 region: CASSPSTNGELFF. Written as DNA, the CDR3 is TGTGCCAGCTCACCGTCGACAAACGGGGAGCTGTTTTTT.

This chain links TRBV28 with TRBJ2-6; maybe TRBD1 (5 bases). This CDR3 region has 14 residues. Germline lookup yields CDR1 MDHEN and CDR2 SYDVKM. V lost 7 bases, J lost 4 bases, and 11 bases lay in between. CDR3 DNA: TGTGCCAGCACCAGGGCATCAGGGGCCAACGTCCTGACTTTC. Translated: CASTRASGANVLTF.

The genes are TRBV5-1 and TRBJ2-7, with D unclear. This CDR3 contains 15 residues. Germline V gives CDR1 SGHRS, CDR2 YFSETQ. Trimming removed 0 bases from V and 2 bases from J, with 12 bases in between. The CDR3 DNA follows: TGCGCCAGCAGCTTGGGAGCCGCCGGAGCCTACGAGCAGTACTTC. Protein product: CASSLGAAGAYEQYF.

This CDR3 reads CAWSVEWQNTEAFF. CDR3 coding DNA: TGTGCCTGGAGTGTCGAGTGGCAGAACACTGAAGCTTTCTTT. The chain recombines TRBV30 with TRBJ1-1; D uncertain. Germline CDR1 GTSNPN, CDR2 SVGIG (reference sequence). The V end was cut by 0 bases, the J end by 1 base, with 9 bases between. The CDR3 extends over 14 amino acids.

The chain couples TRBV14 to TRBJ1-4; 7 nucleotides agree with TRBD1. Germline assignment: CDR1 SGHDN and CDR2 FVKESK. V lost 2 bases, J lost 4 bases, and 4 bases stayed unmatched. The length of the CDR3 is 15 residues. CDR3 protein: CASSQSYRGNEKLFF. The CDR3 nucleotides are TGTGCCAGCAGCCAATCTTACAGGGGTAATGAAAAACTGTTTTTT.

This clone was picked up many times. The chain has TRBV7-2 and TRBJ2-1; 12 positions match TRBD2. V lost 5 bases, J lost 3 bases, and 5 bases stayed unmatched. The CDR3 consists of 16 residues. Germline V gene lookup returns CDR1 SGHTA and CDR2 FQGNSA. For the CDR3, the DNA is TGTGCCAGCAGCCTCTCGACTAGCGGGAGCTACAATGAGCAGTTCTTC. It translates to CASSLSTSGSYNEQFF.

V and J are TRBV6-1 and TRBJ2-4, with 11 bases identical to TRBD2. V shed 7 bases, J shed 1 base, and the junction held 0 bases outside the gene matches. The CDR3 contains 14 residues. CDR1 and CDR2 (germline): MNHNS, SASEGT. This CDR3 is CASIAGGAKNIQYF. The CDR3 coding sequence is TGTGCCAGCATAGCGGGAGGGGCCAAAAACATTCAGTACTTC.

This chain uses TRBV28 with TRBJ2-5, with a weak D call TRBD2 (6 bases). The CDR3 is 13 amino acids. The V and J ends lost 2 bases and 11 bases respectively, with 15 bases between them. Per germline, CDR1 MDHEN and CDR2 SYDVKM. CDR3 sequence (DNA): TGTGCCAGCAGTTTACCGGGCGGGACGGAGCAGTACTTC. Amino acid sequence: CASSLPGGTEQYF.